This TCR beta chain is drawn from a study of T cell responses to AZD1222 COVID-19 vaccine. Libraries were prepared by immunoSEQ multiplex PCR; TCRdb keeps only in-frame clonotypes and omits some of them. The data show around 84,000 clones, roughly 87% seen once. This clone was observed a handful of times. As yet, its antigen is unknown. The study's findings and limits: Baseline serostatus was positive in only six or seven AZD1222 recipients. Once two AZD1222 doses were given, Spike-specific TCR breadth and depth went up. Spike regions recognized by vaccine-associated CD4 TCRs spanned the protein, led by 160-218 and 743-854.

The clonotype originates from an adult in good health. The input for sequencing was peripheral blood, taken on day 0 of AZD1222 vaccination.

The chain's CDR3 is CSVEDLGARGDEQFF. As DNA, the CDR3 is TGCAGCGTTGAAGATCTAGGGGCTAGGGGCGATGAGCAGTTCTTC. J is TRBJ2-1 and V is TRBV29-1; the D gene is possibly TRBD1 (5 bases). The V gene's germline CDR1 is SQVTM and CDR2 ANQGSEA. The V end lost 0 bases, the J end lost 8 bases, and 17 bases lay between the germline ends. The CDR3 runs to 15 residues.